The 7 T cell receptor beta chains presented below share a single source sample, sequenced in a study of blood T cell repertoires in COVID-19. The assay was immunoSEQ multiplex PCR, and TCRdb's table has in-frame clones only and misses some. The sample shows under 100,000 clones, 70% to 90% of them seen only once. Sequenced input: peripheral blood. These receptors were obtained from a man older than 75 with active or convalescent COVID-19.

This chain connects TRBV24-1 to TRBJ2-3, with 7 nucleotides matching TRBD2. This CDR3 is 15 amino acids long. Germline V gene data show CDR1 as KGHDR and CDR2 as SFDVKD. With V trimmed by 7 bases and J by 4 bases, 10 bases remained unmatched. CDR3: CATRGGGEVADTQYF. The CDR3 DNA sequence: TGTGCCACCAGGGGGGGAGGGGAGGTAGCAGATACGCAGTATTTT.

Only one count was recorded for this clone. This chain joins TRBV5-1 and TRBJ2-1, with 9 bases matching TRBD1. The ends lost 4 bases at V and 8 bases at J; junction bases unmatched: 4. The CDR3 is made up of 13 amino acids. The germline gives CDR1 SGHRS, CDR2 YFSETQ. The CDR3 sequence is CASSRDRGYEQFF. CDR3 in DNA: TGCGCCAGCAGCAGAGACAGGGGGTATGAGCAGTTCTTC.

CDR3 DNA sequence: TGTGCCAGCAGCTTAGATCGGGGAAATACGCAGTATTTT. Its translation: CASSLDRGNTQYF. V is TRBV11-2 and J is TRBJ2-3; D is perhaps TRBD2 (5 bases). This CDR3 region has 13 residues. With 0 bases removed from V and 7 bases from J, the gap between germline ends came to 8 bases. Germline lookup yields CDR1 SGHAT and CDR2 FQNNGV.

This chain connects TRBV24-1 to TRBJ1-5; weak D call: TRBD1 (5 bases). The germline V and J ends were trimmed by 4 bases and 5 bases, with 11 bases remaining between them. The length of the CDR3 is 14 residues. Germline lookup yields CDR1 KGHDR and CDR2 SFDVKD. The CDR3 DNA is TGTGCCACCAGTGAGTCGACAGCACATCAGCCCCAGCATTTT. Its translation: CATSESTAHQPQHF.

This clone was counted a single time. This rearrangement joins TRBV7-2 to TRBJ2-2; 11 bases align to TRBD1. The CDR3 contains 13 residues. The germline CDR1 and CDR2 sequences are SGHTA and FQGNSA. The junction had 4 bases not matched to a gene; V was cut back by 10 bases and J by 6 bases. CDR3 in DNA: TGTGCCAAAACGGGACAGGGGGCCGGGGAGCTGTTTTTT. Its protein product is CAKTGQGAGELFF.

The V and J genes are TRBV3-1 (or the pseudogene TRBV3-2) and TRBJ1-3, with 10 bases matching TRBD1. V gave up 2 bases and J gave up 1 base; unmatched junction bases: 11. CDR3 length: 19 residues. CDR1 and CDR2 from the germline V gene are LGHDT and YNNKEL (reference sequence). The CDR3 sequence: CASSQPGQGIARSGNTIYF. DNA for the CDR3: TGTGCCAGCAGCCAACCGGGACAGGGGATAGCCCGATCTGGAAACACCATATATTTT.

The chain combines TRBV19 with TRBJ2-3; the D is unclear. The CDR3 extends over 12 amino acids. V was pared by 11 bases and J by 0 bases, with 9 bases between. Germline lookup yields CDR1 LNHDA and CDR2 SQIVND (reference sequence). Here the CDR3 reads CAAVTSTDTQYF. The CDR3 DNA is TGTGCCGCCGTTACTAGCACAGATACGCAGTATTTT. The full variable domain, its missing parts supplied by reference TRBV19 and TRBJ2-3, is DGGITQSPKYLFRKEGQNVTLSCEQNLNHDAMYWYRQDPGQGLRLIYYSQIVNDFQKGDIAEGYSVSREKKESFPLTVTSAQKNPTAFYLCAAVTSTDTQYFGPGTRLTVL.